One and the same sample provided the 2 T cell receptor beta chains below, sequenced in a study of T cell responses to AZD1222 COVID-19 vaccine. The assay was immunoSEQ multiplex PCR, and TCRdb's table has in-frame clones only and misses some. The repertoire holds over 55,000 clones, with 84% as singletons. This specimen consisted of peripheral blood, obtained on day 0 of AZD1222 vaccination. These receptors all stem from an adult in good health.

About this clone: The sample has other DNA sequences that encode this CDR3 too. The chain carries TRBV19 and TRBJ1-6; D is ambiguous. The germline V and J ends were trimmed by 7 bases and 0 bases, with 4 bases remaining between them. The CDR3 is made up of 13 amino acids. CDR1 is LNHDA and CDR2 is SQIVND in the germline V gene (reference sequence). The CDR3: CASKGSYNSPLHF. The CDR3, as DNA: TGTGCCAGTAAGGGCTCCTATAATTCACCCCTCCACTTT.

V usage is TRBV2 and J usage is TRBJ1-4; TRBD1 might be the D (6 bases). V was cut by 11 bases and J by 8 bases, with 18 bases left in between. Germline lookup yields CDR1 SNHLY and CDR2 FYNNEI. The CDR3 length is 13 residues. The chain's CDR3 is CADRGRGGEKLFF. For the CDR3, the DNA is TGTGCCGACCGGGGGCGAGGAGGCGAAAAACTGTTTTTT.